These 7 T cell receptor delta chains were all obtained from the same sample, sequenced in a study of γδ T cells in repeated Plasmodium falciparum infection. Bulk repertoires came from Vgamma9/Vdelta2+ or Vdelta2-negative gammadelta T cells flow-sorted from PBMC. TCRdb re-analyzed the multiplex PCR reads via CATT. Of approximately 53,000 delta-chain clones in the sample, around 1.7% were seen once. Sequenced: gamma-delta T cells from blood. These receptors came from a pool of human donors (malaria-infected and uninfected, not separated).

Remarks on this clone: The protein recorded in TCRdb matches a much larger clone and deviates from this DNA's translation at residue 8, suggesting a read error; the protein here is obtained by translating the DNA. The rearrangement links TRDV1 to TRDJ1; TRDD3 matches 7 bases. Assignment of the J gene here rests on matching the DNA to germline, because TCRdb gives none. The CDR3 contains 21 residues. The ends lost 2 bases at V and 0 bases at J; junction bases unmatched: 21. Looked up from germline, CDR1 is TSWWSYY and CDR2 is QGS. The CDR3 bases are TGTGCTCTTGGGGAAGTCTTAGACGGGCCTTCTGGGGGCTCGTACACCGATAAACTCATCTTT. Translating gives CALGEVLDGPSGGSYTDKLIF.

There are a few counts of this clone. A far larger clone is one base from this, pointing to a likely read error. Other DNA sequences from this sample encode an identical CDR3 as well. The rearrangement links TRDV2 to TRDJ1; 9 bases align to TRDD3. The J gene is not listed in TCRdb, so it was assigned here from a DNA match to germline. CDR1 GEAIGNYY and CDR2 EKD come from the germline V gene. The junction had 14 bases not matched to a gene; V was cut back by 3 bases and J by 1 base. The CDR3 totals 18 residues. Here the CDR3 DNA reads TGTGCCTGTGACCCCTTAGGGGGCGGGGGATACTCCACCGATAAACTCATCTTT. This sequence encodes CACDPLGGGGYSTDKLIF.

Note on this clone: The TCRdb protein, from a much larger clone, departs from this DNA's translation at residue 10, likely by read error; the protein shown derives from the DNA. The chain recombines TRDV1 with TRDJ1; 11 positions agree with TRDD3. Trimming removed 3 bases from V and 0 bases from J; junction bases left unmatched: 27. This CDR3 is built from 24 residues. Germline V gene sequence: CDR1 TSWWSYY, CDR2 QGS. The DNA for the CDR3 is TGTGCTCTTGGGGATCTTCCTAGGGTCAATGCGCTGGGGGATACCGAACGCAACACCGATAAACTCATCTTT. It codes for CALGDLPRVNALGDTERNTDKLIF.

This clone was observed a few times. A read error is likely here: a far larger clone is one base away. Other DNA sequences in this sample translate to the same CDR3. The rearrangement joins TRDV2 to TRDJ2, with unresolved D. As TCRdb names no J gene, one was assigned here on the basis of a DNA match to germline. Trimming cost V 7 bases and J 7 bases, with 9 bases left between them. CDR1 GEAIGNYY and CDR2 EKD come from the germline V gene. This CDR3 comprises 11 residues. The CDR3 loop is CACKKGAQLFF. The DNA for the CDR3 is TGTGCCTGCAAGAAGGGAGCACAACTCTTCTTT.

This clone has at least ten counts. TCRdb's protein, taken from a much larger clone, differs from this DNA's translation at residue 13, likely owing to a read error; the protein displayed comes from the DNA. The CDR3 region has the DNA TGTGCTCTTGGGGAAGCCCTAGGGGTGGAGAGACACGCCGATAAACCCATCTTT. Residues: CALGEALGVERHADKPIF. The chain links TRDV1 to TRDJ1; D not certain. Germline CDR1 is TSWWSYY and CDR2 is QGS. The CDR3 totals 18 residues.

In regard to this clone: The protein TCRdb gives is from a much larger clone and does not agree with this DNA's translation at residue 20, likely a read error; the protein shown here comes from the DNA. The genes are TRDV1 and TRDJ1, with D perhaps matching TRDD3 (5 bases). There are 23 residues in the CDR3. Per germline, CDR1 TSWWSYY and CDR2 QGS. The chain's CDR3 is CALGEPHRQGGPIPFRYTDELIF. CDR3 in DNA: TGTGCTCTTGGGGAACCCCATCGGCAGGGGGGGCCAATCCCGTTTCGGTACACCGATGAACTCATCTTT.

The sample holds a few counts of this clone. A read error likely explains why the TCRdb protein, taken from a much larger clone, differs from this DNA's translation at residue 8; the protein shown is translated from the DNA. CDR3 in DNA: TGTGCCTGTGACACCGTCGTTCAGGGGATACTTAGAAGGACCGATAAACTCATCTTT. This codes for CACDTVVQGILRRTDKLIF. The chain recombines TRDV2 with TRDJ1, with 8 bases that match TRDD3. Because TCRdb records no J gene, it was assigned here through a match of the DNA to germline. Looked up from germline, CDR1 is GEAIGNYY and CDR2 is EKD. V trimming: 0 bases; J trimming: 2 bases; junction bases outside the gene matches: 16. This CDR3 is 19 amino acids long.